The present entry profiles one T cell receptor (beta chain) with its context. The antigen remains undetermined. J was trimmed by 7 bases and V by 7 bases; bases with no gene match: 11. Germline assignment: CDR1 LNHDA and CDR2 SQIVND (reference sequence). The CDR3 is made up of 14 amino acids. This sample stems from a study of long-term antiretroviral therapy in people with HIV. immunoSEQ v3.0 was run at survey level. In sequencing, about 40,000-55,000 T-cell genomes per sample were targeted. Generated by immunoSEQ multiplex PCR, the TCRdb table keeps only in-frame clones and is missing some. The sample lists over 15,000 clones, over 70% seen once, with around 21% in the top ten. Study-level findings and limits: Across all time points, the repertoire was dominated by clones that expanded before ART.

The chain links TRBV19 to TRBJ1-2, with 8 positions matching TRBD1. The sequence derives from a man aged 35 to 55 with HIV. Sequencing was performed on unsorted PBMCs, taken 2.1 years after starting antiretroviral therapy. The CDR3 region is CASTLNFDRGGYTF. CDR3 bases: TGTGCCAGTACCCTCAATTTCGACAGGGGTGGCTACACCTTC.